There are a few counts of the clone carrying this T cell receptor (beta chain). The sample comes from a study of blood T cell repertoires in COVID-19. Sequencing was performed with immunoSEQ multiplex PCR; in TCRdb, only in-frame clones are kept and a portion is missing. The sample lists around 250,000 clones; roughly 90% were seen once. Sample: peripheral blood. The TCR was taken from a woman aged 55-70 years with COVID-19, enrolled during active disease.

The CDR3 sequence is CASSQAPGNLVYGYTF. The CDR3 DNA reads as TGCGCCAGCAGCCAAGCCCCGGGTAACTTGGTCTATGGCTACACCTTC. The V and J genes are TRBV4-3 and TRBJ1-2; D remains unclear. The CDR3 length is 16 residues. The V and J ends lost 1 base and 4 bases respectively, with 16 bases between them. Germline CDR1 reads LGHNA; CDR2 reads YSLEER.